This T cell receptor (beta chain) was retrieved from a study of neurological immune-mediated disorders. Per germline, CDR1 DFQATT and CDR2 SNEGSKA (reference sequence). The J segment lost 4 bases and the V segment lost 0 bases, leaving 5 bases of the junction unmatched. The CDR3 extends over 14 amino acids. With 10-nucleotide random UMIs, 5'RACE was used to make the cDNA. One entry per CDR3 protein results from TCRdb running MiXCR on the 5' RACE reads. The repertoire includes tens of thousands of distinct CDR3 sequences, less than 5.5% of them detected once, and 7.4% sits in the top ten. In its sample, this clonotype was seen many times. The antigen is unknown. Notes on the study in general: HTLV-1-associated myelopathy led in TCR clonal expansion, while multiple sclerosis ranked lowest, below healthy controls.

This TCR came from a young man with multiple sclerosis. The chain has TRBV20-1 and TRBJ1-1; TRBD1 agrees at 7 bases. Sequences were obtained from PBMCs. This CDR3 is CSARDFRGGTEAFF. CDR3 sequence (DNA): TGCAGTGCTAGAGATTTCAGGGGGGGCACTGAAGCTTTCTTT.